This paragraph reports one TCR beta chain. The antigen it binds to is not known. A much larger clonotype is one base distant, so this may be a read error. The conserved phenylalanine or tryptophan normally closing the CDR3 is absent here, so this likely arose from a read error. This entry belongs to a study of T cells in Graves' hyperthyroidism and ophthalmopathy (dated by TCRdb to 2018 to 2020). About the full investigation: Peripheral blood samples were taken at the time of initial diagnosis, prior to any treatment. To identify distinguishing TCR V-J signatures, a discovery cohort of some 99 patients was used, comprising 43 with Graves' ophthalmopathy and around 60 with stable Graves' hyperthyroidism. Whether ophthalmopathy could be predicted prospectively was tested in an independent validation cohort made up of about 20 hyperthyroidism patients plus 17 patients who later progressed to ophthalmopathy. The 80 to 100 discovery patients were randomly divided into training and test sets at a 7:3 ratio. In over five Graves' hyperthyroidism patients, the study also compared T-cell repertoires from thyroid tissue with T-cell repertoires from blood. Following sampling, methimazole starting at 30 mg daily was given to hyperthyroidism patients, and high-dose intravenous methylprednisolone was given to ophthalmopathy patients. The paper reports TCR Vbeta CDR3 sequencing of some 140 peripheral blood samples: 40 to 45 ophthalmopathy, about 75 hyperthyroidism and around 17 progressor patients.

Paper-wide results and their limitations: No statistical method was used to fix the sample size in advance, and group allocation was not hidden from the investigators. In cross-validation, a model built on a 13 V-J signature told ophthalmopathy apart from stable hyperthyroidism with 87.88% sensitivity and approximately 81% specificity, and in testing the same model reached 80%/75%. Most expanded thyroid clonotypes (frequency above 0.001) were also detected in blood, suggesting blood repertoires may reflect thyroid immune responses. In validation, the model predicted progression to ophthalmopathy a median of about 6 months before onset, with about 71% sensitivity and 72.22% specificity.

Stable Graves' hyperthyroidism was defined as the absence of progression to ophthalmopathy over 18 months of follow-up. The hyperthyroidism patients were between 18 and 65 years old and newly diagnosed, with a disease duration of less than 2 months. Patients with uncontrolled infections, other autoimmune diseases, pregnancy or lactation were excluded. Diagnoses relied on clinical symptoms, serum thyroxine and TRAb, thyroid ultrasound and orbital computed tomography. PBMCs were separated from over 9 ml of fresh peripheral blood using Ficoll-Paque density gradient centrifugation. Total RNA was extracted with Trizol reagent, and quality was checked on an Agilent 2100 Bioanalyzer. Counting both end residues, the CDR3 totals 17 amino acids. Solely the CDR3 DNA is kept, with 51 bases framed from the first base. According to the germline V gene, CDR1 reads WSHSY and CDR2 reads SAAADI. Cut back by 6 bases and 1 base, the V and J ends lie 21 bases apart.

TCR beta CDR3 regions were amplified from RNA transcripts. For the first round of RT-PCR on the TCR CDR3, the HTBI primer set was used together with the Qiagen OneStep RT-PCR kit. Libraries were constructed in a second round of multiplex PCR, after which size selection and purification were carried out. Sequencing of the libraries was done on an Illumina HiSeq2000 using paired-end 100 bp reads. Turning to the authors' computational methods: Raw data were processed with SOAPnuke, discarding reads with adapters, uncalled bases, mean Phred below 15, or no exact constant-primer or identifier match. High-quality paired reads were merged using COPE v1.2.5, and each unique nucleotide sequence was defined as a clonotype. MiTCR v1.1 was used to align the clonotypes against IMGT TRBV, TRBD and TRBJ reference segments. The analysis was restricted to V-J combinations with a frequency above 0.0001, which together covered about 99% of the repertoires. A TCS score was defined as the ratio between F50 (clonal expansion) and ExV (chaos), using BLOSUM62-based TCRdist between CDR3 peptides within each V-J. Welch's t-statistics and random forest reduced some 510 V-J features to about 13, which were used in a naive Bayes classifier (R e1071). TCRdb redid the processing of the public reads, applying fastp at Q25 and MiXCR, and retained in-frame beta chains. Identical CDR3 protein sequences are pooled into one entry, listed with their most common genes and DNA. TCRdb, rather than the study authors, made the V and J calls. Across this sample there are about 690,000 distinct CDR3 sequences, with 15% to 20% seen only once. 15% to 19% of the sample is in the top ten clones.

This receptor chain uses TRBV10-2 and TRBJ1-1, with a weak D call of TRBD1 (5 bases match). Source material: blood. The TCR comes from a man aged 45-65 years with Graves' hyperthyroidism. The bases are TGCGCCAGCAGAAGTATGGTACCGGGGGGAACGAACACTGAAGCTTTCCTT. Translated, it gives CASRSMVPGGTNTEAFL.